This T cell receptor beta chain was profiled in a study of cytomegalovirus exposure and HLA in healthy donors. The PCR made use of 60 Vbeta and 13 Jbeta primers. TCRdb's table, derived via immunoSEQ multiplex PCR, lists solely in-frame clones and lacks some. The table shows approximately 93,000 clones, with approximately 64% occurring only once. Trimming left V 2 bases short and J 3 bases short, with 16 bases between. The CDR3 sequence is 16 residues long. The V gene's germline CDR1 is SGHNT and CDR2 YYREEE (reference sequence). This chain joins TRBV5-4 and TRBJ2-3, with TRBD1 as a possible D gene (5 bases). This clonotype originated in a boy aged 5-17 years in good health and CMV-seropositive. Material: PBMCs. The CDR3 loop reads CASSFPSGKGTDTQYF. The CDR3 DNA is TGTGCCAGCAGCTTTCCTTCAGGGAAAGGGACAGATACGCAGTATTTT.